The 26 T cell receptor beta chains presented below share a single source sample, sequenced in a study of blood T cell repertoires in COVID-19. Assay used: immunoSEQ multiplex PCR; TCRdb lists only in-frame clones, some missing. The sample carries about 250,000 clones, around nine tenths recorded once. Sequenced sample: peripheral blood. Receptors originate from an elderly man with acute or convalescent COVID-19.

The chain links TRBV6-4 to TRBJ2-1; 9 bases fit TRBD1. Germline CDR1 reads MRHNA; CDR2 reads SNTAGT. The CDR3 is made up of 15 amino acids. V gave up 6 bases and J gave up 7 bases; unmatched junction bases: 10. DNA for the CDR3: TGTGCCAGCAGCCTAATGGGACAGGGTAGGAATGAGCAGTTCTTC. As protein: CASSLMGQGRNEQFF.

In this sample, this clone turned up a few times. The chain couples TRBV14 to TRBJ1-4, with D possibly matching TRBD1 (5 bases). Trimming shortened V by 1 base and J by 4 bases, and 10 bases separated the two germline ends. Germline loops: CDR1 SGHDN, CDR2 FVKESK. The CDR3 sequence is 15 residues long. The CDR3 loop reads CASSQAGTGNEKLFF. CDR3 nucleotides: TGTGCCAGCAGCCAAGCCGGGACTGGTAATGAAAAACTGTTTTTT.

The rearrangement joins TRBV5-1 to TRBJ2-1; 9 nucleotides align to TRBD1. CDR1 SGHRS and CDR2 YFSETQ come from the germline V gene. Trimming removed 0 bases from V and 5 bases from J; junction bases left unmatched: 3. The CDR3 loop spans 15 amino acids. In nucleotides, the CDR3 is TGCGCCAGCAGCTTGGAACAGGGGGCACACAATGAGCAGTTCTTC. Its translation: CASSLEQGAHNEQFF. Supplemented by reference TRBV5-1 and TRBJ2-1, the full variable domain reads KAGVTQTPRYLIKTRGQQVTLSCSPISGHRSVSWYQQTPGQGLQFLFEYFSETQRNKGNFPGRFSGRQFSNSRSEMNVSTLELGDSALYLCASSLEQGAHNEQFFGPGTRLTVL.

This clone has a single count. The rearrangement joins TRBV7-2 to TRBJ2-5, with 8 bases aligning to TRBD1. Germline V gene sequence: CDR1 SGHTA, CDR2 FQGNSA. V was clipped by 3 bases and J by 1 base; unmatched bases: 1. The CDR3 contains 14 residues. In nucleotides, the CDR3 is TGTGCCAGCAGCTTCGACAGGGGCCAAGAGACCCAGTACTTC. Its translation is CASSFDRGQETQYF.

This chain joins TRBV7-9 and TRBJ2-1; D ambiguous. The CDR3 is made up of 14 amino acids. Per the germline V gene, CDR1 is SEHNR and CDR2 is FQNEAQ (reference sequence). V dropped 0 bases and J dropped 4 bases, with 7 bases sitting between them. For the CDR3, the DNA is TGTGCCAGCAGCTTAGCATCCCAGTACAATGAGCAGTTCTTC. It encodes CASSLASQYNEQFF.

The rearrangement joins TRBV5-4 to TRBJ1-1; D might be TRBD1 (6 bases). This CDR3 region has 15 residues. V was trimmed by 0 bases and J by 0 bases, leaving 9 bases between them. The germline gives CDR1 SGHNT, CDR2 YYREEE (reference sequence). This chain's CDR3 is CASSLGGDMNTEAFF. The CDR3, as DNA: TGTGCCAGCAGCTTGGGTGGGGACATGAACACTGAAGCTTTCTTT.

This clone was detected once. The genes are TRBV18 and TRBJ1-2; TRBD1 might be the D (6 bases). Trimming took 1 base from V and 2 from J, leaving 11 bases between them. Germline V gene sequence: CDR1 KGHSH, CDR2 LQKENI. The CDR3 contains 15 residues. CDR3 residues: CASSPLDSTNYGYTF. The DNA of the CDR3 is TGTGCCAGCTCACCACTGGACAGCACAAACTATGGCTACACCTTC.

This chain joins TRBV27 and TRBJ1-5; D ambiguous. Trimming removed 8 bases from V and 3 bases from J, with 14 bases in between. The CDR3 is 14 residues long. Germline CDR1 reads MNHEY; CDR2 reads SMNVEV (reference sequence). This CDR3 reads CASAPRALNQPQHF. The CDR3 DNA sequence: TGTGCCAGCGCCCCACGCGCGCTCAATCAGCCCCAGCATTTT.

This chain connects TRBV6-1 to TRBJ2-5, with 13 bases fitting TRBD2. The CDR3 runs to 17 residues. In germline, CDR1 is MNHNS, CDR2 SASEGT. Trimming at V came to 1 base and at J to 1 base, leaving 3 bases not matched to a gene. CDR3 coding DNA: TGTGCCAGCAGTGAAGAACTAGCGGGAGGGATCCAAGAGACCCAGTACTTC. Translation: CASSEELAGGIQETQYF.

This clone has just one count. This rearrangement joins TRBV5-1 to TRBJ1-1; D is ambiguous. The CDR3 is 15 amino acids. In germline, CDR1 is SGHRS, CDR2 YFSETQ. The V gene lost 0 bases and the J gene lost 0 bases, with 9 bases spanning the gap. This CDR3 reads CASSLAFNLNTEAFF. CDR3 DNA: TGCGCCAGCAGCTTGGCGTTTAACTTGAACACTGAAGCTTTCTTT.

This rearrangement joins TRBV6-5 to TRBJ1-5, with TRBD1 matching over 7 bases. The J segment lost 4 bases and the V segment lost 5 bases, leaving 2 bases of the junction unmatched. The CDR3 spans 13 residues. Per the germline V gene, CDR1 is MNHEY and CDR2 is SVGAGI. CDR3 loop: CASSRDRNQPQHF. The CDR3 region has the DNA TGTGCCAGCAGTCGGGACAGAAATCAGCCCCAGCATTTT.

The chain couples TRBV3-1 (or the pseudogene TRBV3-2) to TRBJ2-1, with 10 bases lining up with TRBD2. Germline V gene sequence: CDR1 LGHDT, CDR2 YNNKEL (reference sequence). The ends lost 3 bases at V and 4 bases at J; junction bases unmatched: 3. The CDR3 spans 15 residues. Written as DNA, the CDR3 is TGTGCCAGCAGCCATAATAGCGGGGGGTACAATGAGCAGTTCTTC. Its protein is CASSHNSGGYNEQFF.

The chain uses TRBV11-2 and TRBJ2-2; TRBD2 aligns across 13 bases. CDR3 length: 18 amino acids. V was clipped by 4 bases and J by 0 bases; unmatched bases: 5. Per germline, CDR1 SGHAT and CDR2 FQNNGV. CDR3 amino acids: CASSSQLAGGPNTGELFF. For the CDR3, the DNA is TGTGCCAGCAGCTCCCAACTAGCGGGGGGGCCGAACACCGGGGAGCTGTTTTTT. Based on the CDR3 plus reference TRBV11-2 and TRBJ2-2, the full variable domain is EAGVAQSPRYKIIEKRQSVAFWCNPISGHATLYWYQQILGQGPKLLIQFQNNGVVDDSQLPKDRFSAERLKGVDSTLKIQPAKLEDSAVYLCASSSQLAGGPNTGELFFGEGSRLTVL.

The rearrangement links TRBV10-1 to TRBJ2-6; 8 bases are shared with TRBD2. CDR1 WNHNN and CDR2 SYGVQD come from the germline V gene (reference sequence). The ends lost 2 bases at V and 0 bases at J; junction bases unmatched: 6. This CDR3 is built from 18 residues. CDR3 nucleotides: TGCGCCAGCAGTGAGAAGACTAGCGCTAGCTCTGGGGCCAACGTCCTGACTTTC. Translated: CASSEKTSASSGANVLTF.

The chain is built from TRBV11-2 and TRBJ2-1; 9 bases fit TRBD2. Germline assignment: CDR1 SGHAT and CDR2 FQNNGV. The CDR3 loop spans 18 amino acids. The V and J ends lost 4 bases and 2 bases, in that order; junction bases with no gene match: 12. CDR3 DNA: TGTGCCAGCAGCTCTGGGGGGGCTAGCGGGGATCCCTACAATGAGCAGTTCTTC. This encodes CASSSGGASGDPYNEQFF. Variable domain in full (rest from reference TRBV11-2 and TRBJ2-1): EAGVAQSPRYKIIEKRQSVAFWCNPISGHATLYWYQQILGQGPKLLIQFQNNGVVDDSQLPKDRFSAERLKGVDSTLKIQPAKLEDSAVYLCASSSGGASGDPYNEQFFGPGTRLTVL.

The J gene is TRBJ2-1, the V gene TRBV5-5; 8 bases line up with TRBD2. CDR1 and CDR2 (germline): SGHKS, YYEKEE (reference sequence). The CDR3 sequence is 20 residues long. V gave up 0 bases and J gave up 4 bases; unmatched junction bases: 18. The CDR3 is CASSLVPGGRRTWGYNEQFF. DNA for the CDR3: TGTGCCAGCAGCTTGGTTCCGGGAGGGCGCCGGACCTGGGGTTACAATGAGCAGTTCTTC.

The V and J genes are TRBV6-6 and TRBJ1-1; D remains ambiguous. The V and J ends lost 4 bases and 1 base respectively, with 10 bases between them. CDR1 and CDR2 (germline): MNHNY, SVGAGI (reference sequence). CDR3 length: 14 residues. Here the CDR3 DNA reads TGTGCCAGCAGTTCCTGGGCGTCGAACACTGAAGCTTTCTTT. This gives the protein CASSSWASNTEAFF.

Only one count was recorded for this clone. This sequence joins TRBV7-9 and TRBJ2-7; 12 positions agree with TRBD1. Germline CDR1 and CDR2: SEHNR and FQNEAQ (reference sequence). This CDR3 is built from 15 residues. Trimming took 8 bases from V and 5 from J; bases not matched to a gene: 10. The CDR3 nucleotides read TGTGCCAGCGCACCTGCCGGGACAGGGGGCGACGAGCAGTACTTC. This encodes CASAPAGTGGDEQYF.

V is TRBV4-3 and J is TRBJ2-7; 8 nucleotides line up with TRBD1. Per the germline V gene, CDR1 is LGHNA and CDR2 is YSLEER. The CDR3 is 15 residues long. Trimming removed 1 base from V and 6 bases from J; junction bases left unmatched: 8. For the CDR3, the DNA is TGCGCCAGCAGCCAAGGGGCCAGGGGGCTGGGCGAGCAGTACTTC. It yields the protein CASSQGARGLGEQYF.

The rearrangement joins TRBV6-6 to TRBJ1-1; 7 nucleotides agree with TRBD1. Germline V gene lookup returns CDR1 MNHNY and CDR2 SVGAGI (reference sequence). The CDR3 has 13 amino acids. J was trimmed by 11 bases and V by 2 bases; bases with no gene match: 8. The CDR3 spells CASSYGGQPIAFF. CDR3 in DNA: TGTGCCAGCAGTTACGGGGGACAGCCTATTGCTTTCTTT.

The chain combines TRBV7-9 with TRBJ2-6, with unresolved D. Germline-derived CDR1 and CDR2 are SEHNR and FQNEAQ (reference sequence). The V gene lost 6 bases and the J gene lost 0 bases, with 9 bases spanning the gap. This CDR3 spans 15 amino acids. The CDR3: CASSLDTSGANVLTF. CDR3 in DNA: TGTGCCAGCAGTCTCGACACCTCTGGGGCCAACGTCCTGACTTTC.

The chain employs TRBV5-1 and TRBJ1-2; the match to TRBD1 covers 8 bases. The CDR3 sequence is 13 residues long. From germline, CDR1 is SGHRS and CDR2 YFSETQ. Losses at the gene ends were 4 bases for V and 8 bases for J; bases not matched to a gene: 7. CDR3 DNA sequence: TGCGCCAGCAGCCCGACAGGGGAAGAAGGCTACACCTTC. Its protein product is CASSPTGEEGYTF.

This clone was observed a single time. The chain uses TRBV27 and TRBJ1-2; D may be TRBD1 (5 bases). Between the trimmed V and J ends, which lost 8 bases and 2 bases, there was a span of 18 bases. The CDR3 extends over 15 amino acids. Germline CDR1 is MNHEY and CDR2 is SMNVEV (reference sequence). The CDR3 spells CASVWTSKVNYGYTF. In nucleotides, the CDR3 is TGTGCCAGCGTGTGGACATCCAAGGTCAACTATGGCTACACCTTC.

The V gene is TRBV18, the J gene TRBJ1-6, with a weak D call TRBD1 (6 bases). The germline CDR1 and CDR2 sequences are KGHSH and LQKENI. V lost 6 bases, J lost 9 bases, and 12 bases lay in between. There are 13 residues in the CDR3. Here the CDR3 reads CASSPDSRSPLHF. As DNA, the CDR3 is TGTGCCAGCTCCCCGGACAGCCGTTCACCCCTCCACTTT.

This clone is a singleton in its sample. The chain joins TRBV6-5 to TRBJ2-1; the match to TRBD2 covers 9 bases. J gave up 2 bases and V 2 bases, and 4 bases lay outside the gene matches. The CDR3 contains 16 residues. Germline V gene lookup returns CDR1 MNHEY and CDR2 SVGAGI. CDR3 region: CASSYKAGGPYNEQFF. CDR3 nucleotide sequence: TGTGCCAGCAGTTACAAGGCGGGAGGGCCCTACAATGAGCAGTTCTTC.

In this sample, this clone turned up once. The genes are TRBV5-1 and TRBJ1-5, with a possible D match to TRBD1 (6 bases). This CDR3 contains 14 residues. V lost 0 bases and J 4 bases, leaving 8 bases between the germline ends. CDR1 is SGHRS and CDR2 is YFSETQ in the germline V gene. Here the CDR3 reads CASSLDTGNQPQHF. Here the CDR3 DNA reads TGCGCCAGCAGCTTGGACACAGGGAATCAGCCCCAGCATTTT.